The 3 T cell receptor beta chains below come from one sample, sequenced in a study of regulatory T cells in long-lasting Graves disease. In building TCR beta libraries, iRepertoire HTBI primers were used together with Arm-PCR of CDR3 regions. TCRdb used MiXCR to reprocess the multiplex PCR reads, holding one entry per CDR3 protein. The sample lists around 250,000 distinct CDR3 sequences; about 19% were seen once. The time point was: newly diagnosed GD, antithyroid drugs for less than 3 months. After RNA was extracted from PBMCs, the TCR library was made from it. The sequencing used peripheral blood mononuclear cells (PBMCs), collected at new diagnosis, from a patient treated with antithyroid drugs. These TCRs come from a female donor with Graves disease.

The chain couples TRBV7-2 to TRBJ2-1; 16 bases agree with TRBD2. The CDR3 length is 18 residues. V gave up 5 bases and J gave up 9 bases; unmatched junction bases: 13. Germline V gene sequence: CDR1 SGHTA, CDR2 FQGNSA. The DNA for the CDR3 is TGTGCCAGCAGCCCCAGAGCCGGGACTAGCGGGAGGGAGGGTGAGCAGTTCTTC. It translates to CASSPRAGTSGREGEQFF.

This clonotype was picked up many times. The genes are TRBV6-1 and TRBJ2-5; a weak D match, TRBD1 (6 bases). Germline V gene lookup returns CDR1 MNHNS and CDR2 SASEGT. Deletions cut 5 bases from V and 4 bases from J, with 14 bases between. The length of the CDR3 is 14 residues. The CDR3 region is CASSPVRGGETQYF. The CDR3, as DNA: TGTGCCAGCAGTCCGGTGAGAGGGGGAGAGACCCAGTACTTC.

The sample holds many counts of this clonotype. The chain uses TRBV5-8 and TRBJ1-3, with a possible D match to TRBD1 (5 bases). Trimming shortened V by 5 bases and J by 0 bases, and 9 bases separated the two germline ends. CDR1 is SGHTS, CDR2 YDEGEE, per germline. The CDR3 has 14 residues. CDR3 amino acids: CASRTAYSGNTIYF. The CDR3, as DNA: TGTGCCAGCAGGACAGCATACTCTGGAAACACCATATATTTT.